This passage covers 12 T cell receptor beta chains from one sample sequenced in a study of regulatory T cells in long-lasting Graves disease. Specified time point: newly diagnosed GD, antithyroid drugs for less than 3 months. PBMCs provided the RNA from which the TCR library was made. To make TCR beta libraries, researchers used iRepertoire HTBI primers and Arm-PCR of CDR3 regions. TCRdb reanalysed the multiplex PCR reads using MiXCR and keeps one entry per CDR3 protein. Among some 500,000 distinct CDR3 sequences listed, approximately 13% were seen once. In addition, the sample was reused for a study of T cells in Graves' hyperthyroidism and ophthalmopathy.

The sequencing here drew on peripheral blood mononuclear cells (PBMCs), taken at new diagnosis, from a patient treated with antithyroid drugs. The receptor set was obtained from a young man with Graves disease.

V and J are TRBV10-1 and TRBJ1-1, with D perhaps matching TRBD1 (6 bases). This CDR3 comprises 16 residues. V lost 4 bases and J lost 5, with 20 bases in between. Germline V gene data show CDR1 as WNHNN and CDR2 as SYGVQD (reference sequence). The CDR3 DNA reads as TGCGCCAGCAGTGGGTCCGCGGGGGCCCGAGGAACTGAAGCTTTCTTT. This translates into CASSGSAGARGTEAFF.

This clonotype was detected many times. The chain is built from TRBV15 and TRBJ2-5; either TRBD1 or TRBD2 may fit D (6 bases each). Between the trimmed V and J ends, which lost 0 bases and 9 bases, there was a span of 17 bases. In germline, CDR1 is LNHNV, CDR2 YYDKDF (reference sequence). The CDR3 runs 15 residues. Here the CDR3 DNA reads TGTGCCACCAGCAGAGAGGTCACGGCAGGGGAGGCCCAGTACTTC. Amino acid sequence: CATSREVTAGEAQYF.

Concerning this clonotype: Since a much larger clone is just one base distant, this may be a read error. The chain uses TRBV7-9 and TRBJ1-1; 10 bases agree with TRBD1. Germline loops: CDR1 SEHNR, CDR2 FQNEAQ (reference sequence). This CDR3 contains 14 residues. For the CDR3, the DNA is TGTGCCAGCAGCTTAGCGGACAGGGGGACTGGAGCTTTCTTT. Amino acid sequence: CASSLADRGTGAFF.

In DNA, the CDR3 is TGCGCCAGCAGCTTGGATATTGGTGATGAGCAGTTCTTC. It yields the protein CASSLDIGDEQFF. The chain uses TRBV5-1 and TRBJ2-1; no firm D call. V lost 0 bases and J lost 8, with 9 bases in between. The germline gives CDR1 SGHRS, CDR2 YFSETQ. There are 13 residues in the CDR3. Together with reference TRBV5-1 and TRBJ2-1, the CDR3 gives the full variable domain: KAGVTQTPRYLIKTRGQQVTLSCSPISGHRSVSWYQQTPGQGLQFLFEYFSETQRNKGNFPGRFSGRQFSNSRSEMNVSTLELGDSALYLCASSLDIGDEQFFGPGTRLTVL.

V is TRBV6-1 and J is TRBJ1-6; D call uncertain. CDR3 length equals 16 residues. The V end lost 5 bases, the J end lost 3 bases, and 14 bases lay between the germline ends. Germline V gene sequence: CDR1 MNHNS, CDR2 SASEGT. CDR3 region: CASSLTDGLYNSPLHF. CDR3 nucleotide sequence: TGTGCCAGCAGTCTGACGGACGGGCTCTATAATTCACCCCTCCACTTT.

This clonotype was detected a few times. This CDR3 is CASSYASPYEQYF. For the CDR3, the DNA is TGTGCCAGCAGTTACGCGTCCCCCTACGAGCAGTACTTC. The chain carries TRBV6-5 and TRBJ2-7; D is unclear. Trimming stripped 2 bases from V and 2 bases from J, with 7 bases between. The CDR3 runs to 13 residues. Germline V gives CDR1 MNHEY, CDR2 SVGAGI.

This clonotype was counted at least ten times. V and J are TRBV20-1 and TRBJ2-7, with 7 bases lining up with TRBD1. The CDR3 is made up of 14 amino acids. J lost 3 bases, V lost 5 bases, and 10 bases had no gene match. Germline CDR1 and CDR2: DFQATT and SNEGSKA (reference sequence). The CDR3 DNA reads TGCAGTGCTCGCTGGGACAGTTTTAACTACGAGCAGTACTTC. Its translation is CSARWDSFNYEQYF.

Only a few counts were recorded for this clonotype. This chain links TRBV19 with TRBJ2-5; 10 bases align to TRBD1. Germline values: CDR1 LNHDA, CDR2 SQIVND (reference sequence). The trim removed 9 bases at V and 5 bases at J, leaving 12 bases unmatched. This CDR3 spans 15 amino acids. The CDR3 nucleotides read TGTGCCAGCGGTTCCTTGACAGGGGGCGCGGAGACCCAGTACTTC. It is translated as CASGSLTGGAETQYF. Based on the CDR3 plus reference TRBV19 and TRBJ2-5, the full variable domain is DGGITQSPKYLFRKEGQNVTLSCEQNLNHDAMYWYRQDPGQGLRLIYYSQIVNDFQKGDIAEGYSVSREKKESFPLTVTSAQKNPTAFYLCASGSLTGGAETQYFGPGTRLLVL.

This clonotype was observed at least ten times. The chain is built from TRBV12-3 or TRBV12-4 and TRBJ2-7; D tentatively fits TRBD1 or TRBD2 (5 bases each). Trimming pared 8 bases from V and 2 bases from J, leaving 13 bases between. The CDR3 has 13 amino acids. This CDR3 is CASRDEDTYEQYF. The CDR3 DNA reads as TGTGCCAGCCGGGACGAAGACACCTACGAGCAGTACTTC.

This clonotype has a count of ten or more. The chain joins TRBV6-1 to TRBJ1-2; 8 positions agree with TRBD1. V lost 1 base, J lost 8 bases, and 6 bases stayed unmatched. The germline gives CDR1 MNHNS, CDR2 SASEGT. CDR3 length equals 14 residues. CDR3 residues: CASSEGTGIGGYTF. The DNA for the CDR3 is TGTGCCAGCAGTGAAGGGACAGGGATTGGAGGCTACACCTTC.

In the case of this clonotype: The junction and the germline gene differ at one end; a read error may be behind it. This chain uses TRBV9 with TRBJ2-2; no reliable D call. Germline V gene sequence: CDR1 SGDLS, CDR2 YYNGEE. The CDR3 is 14 amino acids. The CDR3 coding sequence is TGTGCCAGCAGCGTAGAACTGAACATCGGGGAGCTGTTTTTT. It is translated as CASSVELNIGELFF.

This clonotype has just a few counts. This chain uses TRBV5-1 with TRBJ2-3; 9 bases agree with TRBD2. CDR1 SGHRS and CDR2 YFSETQ come from the germline V gene. V lost 6 bases to trimming and J lost 0 bases; unmatched junction nucleotides: 5. There are 15 residues in the CDR3. The CDR3 here is CASILGLASTDTQYF. The CDR3 coding sequence is TGCGCCAGCATACTAGGACTAGCGAGCACAGATACGCAGTATTTT.